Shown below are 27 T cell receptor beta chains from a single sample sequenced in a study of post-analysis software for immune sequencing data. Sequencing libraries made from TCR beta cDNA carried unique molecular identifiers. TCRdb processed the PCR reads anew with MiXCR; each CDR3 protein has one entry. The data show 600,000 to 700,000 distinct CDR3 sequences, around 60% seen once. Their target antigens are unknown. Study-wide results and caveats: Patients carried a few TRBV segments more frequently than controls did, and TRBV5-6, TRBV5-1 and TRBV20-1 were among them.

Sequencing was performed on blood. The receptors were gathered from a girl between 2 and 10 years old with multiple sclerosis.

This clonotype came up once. The CDR3 DNA follows: TGTGCCAGCAGTGCTCATACAGGGGGAAACAATCAGCCCCAGCATTTT. Amino acid sequence: CASSAHTGGNNQPQHF. The chain couples TRBV12-3 or TRBV12-4 to TRBJ1-5, with TRBD1 identical over 8 bases. The CDR3 runs to 16 residues. V shed 5 bases and J 3 bases; nucleotides not matched to a gene: 9.

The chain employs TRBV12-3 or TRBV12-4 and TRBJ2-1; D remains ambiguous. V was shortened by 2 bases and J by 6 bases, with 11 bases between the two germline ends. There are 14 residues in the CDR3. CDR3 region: CASSLQSEPNEQFF. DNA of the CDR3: TGTGCCAGCAGTTTACAGAGTGAACCCAATGAGCAGTTCTTC.

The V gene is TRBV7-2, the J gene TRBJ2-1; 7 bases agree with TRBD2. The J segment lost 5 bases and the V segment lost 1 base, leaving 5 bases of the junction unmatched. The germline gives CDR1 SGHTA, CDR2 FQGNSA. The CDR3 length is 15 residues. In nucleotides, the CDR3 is TGTGCCAGCAGCTTAGGACTAGCAGTTAACAATGAGCAGTTCTTC. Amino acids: CASSLGLAVNNEQFF. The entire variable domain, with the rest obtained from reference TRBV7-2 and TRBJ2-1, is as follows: GAGVSQSPSNKVTEKGKDVELRCDPISGHTALYWYRQSLGQGLEFLIYFQGNSAPDKSGLPSDRFSAERTGGSVSTLTIQRTQQEDSAVYLCASSLGLAVNNEQFFGPGTRLTVL.

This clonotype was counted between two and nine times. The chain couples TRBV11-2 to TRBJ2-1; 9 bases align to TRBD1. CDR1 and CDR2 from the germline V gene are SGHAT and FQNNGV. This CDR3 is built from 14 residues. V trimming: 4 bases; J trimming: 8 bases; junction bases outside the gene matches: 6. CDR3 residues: CASSYGTGFDEQFF. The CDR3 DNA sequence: TGTGCCAGCAGCTACGGGACAGGGTTCGATGAGCAGTTCTTC.

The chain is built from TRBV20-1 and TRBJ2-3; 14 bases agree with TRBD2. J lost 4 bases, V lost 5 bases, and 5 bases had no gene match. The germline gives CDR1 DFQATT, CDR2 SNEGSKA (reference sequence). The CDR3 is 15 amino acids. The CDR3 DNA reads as TGCAGTGCTCAAAGACTAGCGGGGGGGGCAGATACGCAGTATTTT. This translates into CSAQRLAGGADTQYF.

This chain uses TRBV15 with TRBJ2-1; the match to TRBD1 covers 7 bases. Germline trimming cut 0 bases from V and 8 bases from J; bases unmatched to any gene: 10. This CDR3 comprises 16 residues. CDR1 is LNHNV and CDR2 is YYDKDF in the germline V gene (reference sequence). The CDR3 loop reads CATSRDSRQGGDEQFF. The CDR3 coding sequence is TGTGCCACCAGCAGAGATAGTAGGCAAGGGGGCGATGAGCAGTTCTTC.

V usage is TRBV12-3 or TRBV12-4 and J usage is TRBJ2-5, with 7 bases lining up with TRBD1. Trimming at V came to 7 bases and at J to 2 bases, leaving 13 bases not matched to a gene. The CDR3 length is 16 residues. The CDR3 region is CASTQGTAKAQETQYF. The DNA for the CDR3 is TGTGCCAGCACCCAAGGGACAGCCAAGGCACAAGAGACCCAGTACTTC.

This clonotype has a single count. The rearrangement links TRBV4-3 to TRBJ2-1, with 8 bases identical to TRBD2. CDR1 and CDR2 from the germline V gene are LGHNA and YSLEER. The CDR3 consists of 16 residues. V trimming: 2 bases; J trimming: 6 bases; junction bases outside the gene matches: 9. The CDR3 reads CASSQRRGGPGNEQFF. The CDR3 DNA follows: TGCGCCAGCAGCCAAAGACGGGGGGGCCCGGGCAATGAGCAGTTCTTC.

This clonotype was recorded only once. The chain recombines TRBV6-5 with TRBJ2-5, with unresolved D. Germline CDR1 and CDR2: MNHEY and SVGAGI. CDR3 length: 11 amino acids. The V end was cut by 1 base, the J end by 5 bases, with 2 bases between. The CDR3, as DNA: TGTGCCAGCAGTTACTTCGAGACCCAGTACTTC. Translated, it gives CASSYFETQYF.

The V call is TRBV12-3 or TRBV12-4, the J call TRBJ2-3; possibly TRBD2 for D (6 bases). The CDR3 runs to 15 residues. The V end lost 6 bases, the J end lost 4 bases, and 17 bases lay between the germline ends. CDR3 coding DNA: TGTGCCAGCAGCCCCTACGGGACGGGGGCAGATACGCAGTATTTT. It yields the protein CASSPYGTGADTQYF.

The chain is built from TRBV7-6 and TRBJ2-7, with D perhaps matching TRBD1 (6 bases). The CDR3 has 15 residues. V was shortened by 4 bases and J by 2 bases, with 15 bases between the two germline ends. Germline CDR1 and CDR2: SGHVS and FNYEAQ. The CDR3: CASSSWTVAPYEQYF. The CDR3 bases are TGTGCCAGCAGCTCCTGGACAGTGGCTCCCTACGAGCAGTACTTC.

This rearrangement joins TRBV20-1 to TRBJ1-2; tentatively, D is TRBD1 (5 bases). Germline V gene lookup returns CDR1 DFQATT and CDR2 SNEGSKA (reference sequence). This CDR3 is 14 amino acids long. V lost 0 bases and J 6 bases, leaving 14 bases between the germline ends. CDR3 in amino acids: CSAREISKGDGYTF. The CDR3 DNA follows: TGCAGTGCTAGAGAAATCAGCAAAGGGGATGGCTACACCTTC.

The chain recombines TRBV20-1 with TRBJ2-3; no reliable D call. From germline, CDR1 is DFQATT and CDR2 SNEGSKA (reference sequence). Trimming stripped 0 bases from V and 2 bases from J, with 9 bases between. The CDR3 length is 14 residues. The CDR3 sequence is CSARDFPDTDTQYF. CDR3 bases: TGCAGTGCTAGAGACTTCCCTGACACAGATACGCAGTATTTT.

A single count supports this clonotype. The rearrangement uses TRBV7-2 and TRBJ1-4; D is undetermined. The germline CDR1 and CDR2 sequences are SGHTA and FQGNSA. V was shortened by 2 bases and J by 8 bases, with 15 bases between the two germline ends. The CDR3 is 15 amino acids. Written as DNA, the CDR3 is TGTGCCAGCAGCTTATCAGGTCTTCAAGGGGAAAAACTGTTTTTT. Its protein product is CASSLSGLQGEKLFF.

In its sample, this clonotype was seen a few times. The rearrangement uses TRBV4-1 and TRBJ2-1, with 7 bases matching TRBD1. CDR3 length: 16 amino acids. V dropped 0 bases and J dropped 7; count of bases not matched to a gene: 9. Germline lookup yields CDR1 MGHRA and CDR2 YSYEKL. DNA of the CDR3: TGCGCCAGCAGCCAAGACGGCAGGGGGTACTTGAATGAGCAGTTCTTC. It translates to CASSQDGRGYLNEQFF.

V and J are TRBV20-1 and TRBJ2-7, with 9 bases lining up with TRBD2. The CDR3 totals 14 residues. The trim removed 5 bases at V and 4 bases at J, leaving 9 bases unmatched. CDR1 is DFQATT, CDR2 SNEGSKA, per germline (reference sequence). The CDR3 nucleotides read TGCAGTGCTCGTAAACGTCTAGCGGGGTACGAGCAGTACTTC. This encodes CSARKRLAGYEQYF.

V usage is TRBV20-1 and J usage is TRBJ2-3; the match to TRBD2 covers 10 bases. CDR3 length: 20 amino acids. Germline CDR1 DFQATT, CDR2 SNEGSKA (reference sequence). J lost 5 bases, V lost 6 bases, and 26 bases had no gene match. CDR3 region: CSAQGGTSVLSGLAGDTQYF. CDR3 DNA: TGCAGTGCGCAGGGTGGGACTAGCGTTTTATCCGGGCTTGCGGGAGATACGCAGTATTTT.

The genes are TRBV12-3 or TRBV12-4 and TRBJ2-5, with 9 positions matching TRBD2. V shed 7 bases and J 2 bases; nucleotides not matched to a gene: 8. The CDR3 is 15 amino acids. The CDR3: CASTRSGGTQETQYF. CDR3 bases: TGTGCCAGCACGCGCAGCGGGGGGACTCAAGAGACCCAGTACTTC.

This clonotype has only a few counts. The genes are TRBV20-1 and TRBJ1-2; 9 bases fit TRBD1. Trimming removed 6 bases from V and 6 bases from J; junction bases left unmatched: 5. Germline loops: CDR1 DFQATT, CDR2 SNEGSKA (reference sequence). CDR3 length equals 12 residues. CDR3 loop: CSASDRGDGYTF. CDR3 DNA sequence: TGCAGTGCCAGCGACAGGGGGGATGGCTACACCTTC.

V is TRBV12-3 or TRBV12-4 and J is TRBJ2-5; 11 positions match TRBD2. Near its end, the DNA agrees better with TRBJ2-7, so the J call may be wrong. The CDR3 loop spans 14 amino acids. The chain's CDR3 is CASRIAGGPYEQYF. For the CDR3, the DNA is TGTGCCAGCAGGATAGCGGGAGGGCCCTACGAGCAGTACTTC.

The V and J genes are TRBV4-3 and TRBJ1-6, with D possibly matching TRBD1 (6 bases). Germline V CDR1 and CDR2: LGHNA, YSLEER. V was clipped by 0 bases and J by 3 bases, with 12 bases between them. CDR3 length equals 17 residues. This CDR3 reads CASSQDLGQNYNSPLHF. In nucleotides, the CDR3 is TGCGCCAGCAGCCAAGATCTCGGACAGAACTATAATTCACCCCTCCACTTT.

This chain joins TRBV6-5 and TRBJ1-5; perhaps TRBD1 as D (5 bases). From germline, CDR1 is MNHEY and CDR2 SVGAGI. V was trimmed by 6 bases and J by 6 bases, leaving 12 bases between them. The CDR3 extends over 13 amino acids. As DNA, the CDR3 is TGTGCCAGCAGGGGGGGAGGTAGTCAGCCCCAGCATTTT. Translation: CASRGGGSQPQHF.

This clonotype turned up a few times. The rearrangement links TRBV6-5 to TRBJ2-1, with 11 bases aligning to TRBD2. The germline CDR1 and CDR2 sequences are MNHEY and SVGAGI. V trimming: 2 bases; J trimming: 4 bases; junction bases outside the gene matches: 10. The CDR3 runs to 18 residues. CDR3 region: CASSYGLGTSGTYNEQFF. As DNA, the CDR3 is TGTGCCAGCAGTTACGGGCTCGGGACTAGCGGAACATACAATGAGCAGTTCTTC.

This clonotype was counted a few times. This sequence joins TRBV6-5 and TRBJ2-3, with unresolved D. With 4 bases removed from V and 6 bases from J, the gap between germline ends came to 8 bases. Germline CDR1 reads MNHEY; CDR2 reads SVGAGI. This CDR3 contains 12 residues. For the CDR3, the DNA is TGTGCCAGCAGTTCAAGACATGATACGCAGTATTTT. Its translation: CASSSRHDTQYF.

CDR3 residues: CASSPVAGGSDTQYF. CDR3 nucleotide sequence: TGTGCCAGCAGCCCGGTGGCGGGAGGGTCAGATACGCAGTATTTT. The rearrangement links TRBV7-3 to TRBJ2-3; 9 positions agree with TRBD2. V lost 5 bases, J lost 4 bases, and 7 bases stayed unmatched. The V gene's germline CDR1 is SGHTA and CDR2 FQGTGA. CDR3 length equals 15 residues.

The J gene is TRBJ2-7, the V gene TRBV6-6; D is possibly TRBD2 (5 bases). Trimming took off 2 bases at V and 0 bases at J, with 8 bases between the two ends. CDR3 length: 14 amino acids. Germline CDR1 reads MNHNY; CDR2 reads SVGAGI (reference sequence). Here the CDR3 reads CASSYKRNSYEQYF. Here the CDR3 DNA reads TGTGCCAGCAGTTACAAGCGGAACTCCTACGAGCAGTACTTC.

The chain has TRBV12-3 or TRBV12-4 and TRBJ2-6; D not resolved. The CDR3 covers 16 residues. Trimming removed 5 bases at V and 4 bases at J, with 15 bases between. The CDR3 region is CASSLPLGVGANVLTF. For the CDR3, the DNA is TGTGCCAGCAGTCTACCCCTTGGCGTAGGGGCCAACGTCCTGACTTTC.